These T cell receptor beta chains were read from a single sample in a study of TIL therapy for anti-PD-1-resistant metastatic lung cancer. Measured with immunoSEQ multiplex PCR; TCRdb has only the in-frame clones, and not every one. Among about 59,000 clones listed, 80% to 90% were seen once. The material sequenced was blood, taken at baseline. These receptors were collected from a person between 30 and 80 years old with non-small cell lung cancer. Both conserved end residues are part of each CDR3. Each record gives: CDR3 protein, CDR3 DNA, J gene, D gene, clone size, V gene. D genes are given only for firm matches. Clone size is not always given. Where it is, it says once, few, many or a class for expanded clones.

CDR3: CASSLGLSQPLHF; DNA: TGTGCCAGCAGCCTAGGACTCTCCCAACCCCTCCACTTT; J: TRBJ1-6; D: NA; size: NA; V: TRBV12-3/TRBV12-4
CDR3: CASSLEGENSPLHF; DNA: TGTGCCAGTAGCCTCGAAGGGGAGAATTCACCCCTCCACTTT; J: TRBJ1-6; D: NA; size: NA; V: TRBV19
CDR3: CASSVGTSGRIYNEQFF; DNA: TGTGCCAGTAGTGTGGGGACTAGCGGGAGGATTTACAATGAGCAGTTCTTC; J: TRBJ2-1; D: TRBD2; size: NA; V: TRBV19
CDR3: CASSLGGQDNQPQHF; DNA: TGCGCCAGCAGCTTGGGTGGGCAGGACAATCAGCCCCAGCATTTT; J: TRBJ1-5; D: NA; size: NA; V: TRBV5-1
CDR3: CASTRRWGTAKNIQYF; DNA: TGTGCCAGCACCCGAAGATGGGGCACCGCCAAAAACATTCAGTACTTC; J: TRBJ2-4; D: NA; size: once; V: TRBV28
CDR3: CASSQEYRVDEKLFF; DNA: TGTGCCAGCAGCCAAGAGTACAGGGTGGACGAAAAACTGTTTTTT; J: TRBJ1-4; D: NA; size: NA; V: TRBV14
CDR3: CASSPPPGQGIETQYF; DNA: TGTGCCAGCAGCCCCCCCCCGGGACAGGGAATTGAGACCCAGTACTTC; J: TRBJ2-5; D: TRBD1; size: NA; V: TRBV9
CDR3: CASSLDPLFRQTGSPLHF; DNA: TGTGCCAGCAGCTTAGATCCCCTCTTCAGGCAAACGGGATCACCCCTCCACTTT; J: TRBJ1-6; D: NA; size: NA; V: TRBV11-2
CDR3: CASSLSVSPLHF; DNA: TGTGCCAGCAGCTTAAGCGTGTCACCCCTCCACTTT; J: TRBJ1-6; D: NA; size: NA; V: TRBV7-2
CDR3: CASSPARGDEQYF; DNA: TGTGCCAGCTCACCGGCCAGGGGGGACGAGCAGTACTTC; J: TRBJ2-7; D: NA; size: NA; V: TRBV18
CDR3: CATSKPGQGVNEQFF; DNA: TGTGCCACCAGCAAACCGGGACAGGGGGTTAATGAGCAGTTCTTC; J: TRBJ2-1; D: TRBD1; size: NA; V: TRBV15
CDR3: CASSGGGTGLYNEQFF; DNA: TGTGCCAGCAGCGGAGGCGGGACAGGGCTTTACAATGAGCAGTTCTTC; J: TRBJ2-1; D: TRBD1; size: NA; V: TRBV7-2
CDR3: CAWGSSKGEQYF; DNA: TGTGCCTGGGGTAGTTCCAAAGGGGAGCAGTACTTC; J: TRBJ2-7; D: NA; size: once; V: TRBV30
CDR3: CASSRSGQTPLSSYEQYF; DNA: TGTGCCAGCAGCCGCTCGGGACAAACCCCATTAAGCTCCTACGAGCAGTACTTC; J: TRBJ2-7; D: NA; size: NA; V: TRBV7-4
CDR3: CASSAGQGDETQYF; DNA: TGTGCCAGCAGCGCGGGACAGGGAGATGAGACCCAGTACTTC; J: TRBJ2-5; D: TRBD1; size: once; V: TRBV11-3
CDR3: CASSLEYSQETQYF; DNA: TGTGCCAGCAGCTTGGAATACAGTCAAGAGACCCAGTACTTC; J: TRBJ2-5; D: NA; size: NA; V: TRBV5-5
CDR3: CASSVIGSTGANVLTF; DNA: TGTGCCAGCAGTGTGATAGGGAGTACTGGGGCCAACGTCCTGACTTTC; J: TRBJ2-6; D: NA; size: once; V: TRBV2
CDR3: CAWRKQGADGYTF; DNA: TGTGCCTGGAGAAAACAGGGGGCGGATGGCTACACCTTC; J: TRBJ1-2; D: TRBD1; size: NA; V: TRBV30
CDR3: CASSQTGTGVNYEQYF; DNA: TGTGCCAGCAGCCAGACCGGGACAGGGGTTAATTACGAGCAGTACTTC; J: TRBJ2-7; D: TRBD1; size: NA; V: TRBV14
CDR3: CASSSWTAPEAFF; DNA: TGTGCCAGCAGTTCATGGACGGCCCCAGAAGCTTTCTTT; J: TRBJ1-1; D: NA; size: NA; V: TRBV6-5
CDR3: CASSLRGSARLRADTQYF; DNA: TGTGCCAGCAGCTTAAGGGGGTCGGCACGTCTACGGGCAGATACGCAGTATTTT; J: TRBJ2-3; D: NA; size: NA; V: TRBV7-2
CDR3: CASSLAPTGRSPLHF; DNA: TGTGCCAGCAGTTTAGCCCCGACAGGGAGATCACCCCTCCACTTT; J: TRBJ1-6; D: TRBD1; size: few; V: TRBV27
CDR3: CAWSLTGPDTQYF; DNA: TGTGCCTGGAGCCTGACAGGCCCTGATACGCAGTATTTT; J: TRBJ2-3; D: NA; size: NA; V: TRBV30
CDR3: CASSMGLAGGIETQYF; DNA: TGTGCCAGCAGCATGGGACTAGCGGGGGGGATTGAGACCCAGTACTTC; J: TRBJ2-5; D: TRBD2; size: few; V: TRBV7-2
CDR3: CASSLAGGDSPLHF; DNA: TGTGCCAGCAGCTTGGCAGGGGGGGATTCACCCCTCCACTTT; J: TRBJ1-6; D: TRBD1; size: few; V: TRBV5-4